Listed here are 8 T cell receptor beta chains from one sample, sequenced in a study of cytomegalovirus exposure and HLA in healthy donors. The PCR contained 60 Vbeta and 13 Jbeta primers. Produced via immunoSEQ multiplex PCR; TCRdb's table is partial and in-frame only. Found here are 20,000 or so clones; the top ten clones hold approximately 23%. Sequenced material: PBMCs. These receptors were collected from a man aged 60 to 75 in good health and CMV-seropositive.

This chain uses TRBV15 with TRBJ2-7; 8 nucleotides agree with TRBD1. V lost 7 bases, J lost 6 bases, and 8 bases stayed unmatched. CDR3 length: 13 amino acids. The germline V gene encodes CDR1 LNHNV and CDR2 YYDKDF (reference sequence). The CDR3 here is CATIGQGFGEQYF. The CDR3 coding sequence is TGTGCCACCATAGGACAGGGATTCGGCGAGCAGTACTTC.

CDR3: CASSPRGGLVYGYTF. In DNA form, the CDR3 reads TGTGCCAGCAGTCCGCGGGGAGGGCTGGTCTATGGCTACACCTTC. The rearrangement uses TRBV27 and TRBJ1-2; D is ambiguous. The CDR3 is made up of 15 amino acids. Germline V gene data show CDR1 as MNHEY and CDR2 as SMNVEV (reference sequence). Between the trimmed V and J ends, which lost 5 bases and 4 bases, there was a span of 17 bases.

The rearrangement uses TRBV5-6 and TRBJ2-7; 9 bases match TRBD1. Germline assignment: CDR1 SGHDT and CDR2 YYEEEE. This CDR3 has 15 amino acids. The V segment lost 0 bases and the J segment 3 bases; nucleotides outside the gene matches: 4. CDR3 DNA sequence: TGTGCCAGCAGCTTGGGCGACAGGGGGATCTACGAGCAGTACTTC. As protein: CASSLGDRGIYEQYF.

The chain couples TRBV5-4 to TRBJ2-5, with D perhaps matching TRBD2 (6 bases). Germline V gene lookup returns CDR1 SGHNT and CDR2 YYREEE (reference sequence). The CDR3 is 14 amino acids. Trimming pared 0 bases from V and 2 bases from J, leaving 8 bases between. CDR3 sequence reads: CASSLGDSQETQYF. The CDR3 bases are TGTGCCAGCAGCTTGGGGGACTCTCAAGAGACCCAGTACTTC.

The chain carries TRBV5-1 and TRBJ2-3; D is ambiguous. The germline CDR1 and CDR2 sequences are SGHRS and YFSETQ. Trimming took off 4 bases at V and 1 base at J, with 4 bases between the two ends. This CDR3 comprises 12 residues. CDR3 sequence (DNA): TGCGCCAGCAGCGGGCGCACAGATACGCAGTATTTT. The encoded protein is CASSGRTDTQYF.

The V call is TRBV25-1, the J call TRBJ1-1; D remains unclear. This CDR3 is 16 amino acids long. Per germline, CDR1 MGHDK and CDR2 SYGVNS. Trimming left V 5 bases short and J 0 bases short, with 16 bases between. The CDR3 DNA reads TGTGCCAGCAGTCCGGAGGGTGGGGTGGTGAACACTGAAGCTTTCTTT. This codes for CASSPEGGVVNTEAFF.

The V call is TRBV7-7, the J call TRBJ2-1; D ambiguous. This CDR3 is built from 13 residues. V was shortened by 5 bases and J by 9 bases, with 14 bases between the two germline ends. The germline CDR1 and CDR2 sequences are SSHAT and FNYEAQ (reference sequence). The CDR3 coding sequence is TGTGCCAGCAGCCCCCTAGTTGACCCTGAGCAGTTCTTC. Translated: CASSPLVDPEQFF.

CDR3 bases: TGCGCCAGCAGCTTGGCCGGGGGCCAAGAGACCCAGTACTTC. Translated: CASSLAGGQETQYF. V gene TRBV5-1 combines with J gene TRBJ2-5, with a possible D match to TRBD2 (6 bases). V lost 0 bases, J lost 1 base, and 7 bases lay in between. The CDR3 consists of 14 residues. The germline gives CDR1 SGHRS, CDR2 YFSETQ.